Presented here are 9 T cell receptor beta chains from one specimen sequenced in a study of T cells in Graves' hyperthyroidism and ophthalmopathy. RNA transcripts served as the template for amplifying TCR beta CDR3 regions. The TCR CDR3 first-round RT-PCR relied on the HTBI primer set. TCRdb fed the multiplex PCR reads into MiXCR, producing one record per CDR3 protein. The sample carries about 290,000 distinct CDR3 sequences, about 19% recorded once. The sequenced sample consisted of blood. The origin of the receptors is a man aged 50 to 59 with Graves' ophthalmopathy.

The chain is built from TRBV11-2 and TRBJ2-7; 8 bases line up with TRBD1. J gave up 7 bases and V 5 bases, and 10 bases lay outside the gene matches. The CDR3 consists of 14 residues. CDR1 is SGHAT and CDR2 is FQNNGV in the germline V gene. The CDR3 sequence is CASSRRQGIGEQYF. The CDR3 DNA is TGTGCCAGCAGCCGTAGACAGGGGATCGGGGAGCAGTACTTC.

This clonotype showed up many times. The rearrangement joins TRBV6-1 to TRBJ1-5; D uncertain. CDR3 length equals 16 residues. Germline CDR1 MNHNS, CDR2 SASEGT. Trimming cost V 0 bases and J 0 bases, with 9 bases left between them. The CDR3 nucleotides read TGTGCCAGCAGTGAAGCAGCCGTTTATAGCAATCAGCCCCAGCATTTT. Translated: CASSEAAVYSNQPQHF.

Ten or more counts support this clonotype. This rearrangement joins TRBV11-1 to TRBJ2-1; 10 nucleotides match TRBD2. V trimming: 4 bases; J trimming: 2 bases; junction bases outside the gene matches: 5. Germline V gene data show CDR1 as SGHAT and CDR2 as FQDESV (reference sequence). The CDR3 sequence is 16 residues long. For the CDR3, the DNA is TGTGCCAGCAGCTCCGGACTAGCGGTGGCCTACAATGAGCAGTTCTTC. Translated: CASSSGLAVAYNEQFF.

This clonotype was observed a handful of times. The gene calls are TRBV19 and TRBJ2-6; 13 bases map to TRBD2. The germline gives CDR1 LNHDA, CDR2 SQIVND (reference sequence). The CDR3 totals 17 residues. The junction had 4 bases not matched to a gene; V was cut back by 7 bases and J by 1 base. Here the CDR3 reads CASNWGLAGSGANVLTF. DNA of the CDR3: TGTGCCAGTAATTGGGGACTAGCGGGATCTGGGGCCAACGTCCTGACTTTC. The complete variable domain, with remaining parts taken from reference TRBV19 and TRBJ2-6, reads DGGITQSPKYLFRKEGQNVTLSCEQNLNHDAMYWYRQDPGQGLRLIYYSQIVNDFQKGDIAEGYSVSREKKESFPLTVTSAQKNPTAFYLCASNWGLAGSGANVLTFGAGSRLTVL.

This clonotype turned up a few times. The DNA for the CDR3 is TGTGCCAGCAGCCCCACCGGGGTGGTCAAAAACATTCAGTACTTC. Residues: CASSPTGVVKNIQYF. This chain joins TRBV7-9 and TRBJ2-4; possibly TRBD2 for D (5 bases). This CDR3 has 15 amino acids. Germline values: CDR1 SEHNR, CDR2 FQNEAQ (reference sequence). The V end was cut by 5 bases, the J end by 3 bases, with 14 bases between. Drawing the rest from reference TRBV7-9 and TRBJ2-4, the complete variable domain is DTGVSQNPRHKITKRGQNVTFRCDPISEHNRLYWYRQTLGQGPEFLTYFQNEAQLEKSRLLSDRFSAERPKGSFSTLEIQRTEQGDSAMYLCASSPTGVVKNIQYFGAGTRLSVL.

Ten or more counts support this clonotype. The J gene is TRBJ1-2, the V gene TRBV6-1; 11 bases line up with TRBD1. From germline, CDR1 is MNHNS and CDR2 SASEGT. V gave up 8 bases and J gave up 3 bases; unmatched junction bases: 8. This CDR3 is 15 amino acids long. In DNA, the CDR3 is TGTGCCAGCCACCTCCGGACAGGGGGCGACTATGGCTACACCTTC. This gives the protein CASHLRTGGDYGYTF.

With respect to this clonotype: Mismatch with germline at one junction end may stem from a read error. The genes are TRBV7-7 and TRBJ2-5; no definite D call. The CDR3 loop spans 13 amino acids. Germline CDR1 and CDR2: SSHAT and FNYEAQ (reference sequence). Written as DNA, the CDR3 is TGTGCTAGCAGCTCCACGTATCAAGAGACCCAGTACTTC. It yields the protein CASSSTYQETQYF.

This clonotype was detected ten times or more. The chain joins TRBV3-1 to TRBJ2-7; D uncertain. Per the germline V gene, CDR1 is LGHDT and CDR2 is YNNKEL (reference sequence). V was clipped by 1 base and J by 4 bases, with 5 bases between them. The CDR3 sequence is 12 residues long. The CDR3: CASSQVEYEQYF. DNA for the CDR3: TGTGCCAGCAGCCAAGTAGAGTACGAGCAGTACTTC.

This clonotype was recorded many times. An end of the junction does not agree with germline; a read error may underlie this. V gene TRBV7-7 combines with J gene TRBJ2-5; TRBD1 matches at 8 bases. This CDR3 is 14 amino acids long. The germline CDR1 and CDR2 sequences are SSHAT and FNYEAQ (reference sequence). CDR3 sequence (DNA): TGTGCTAGCAGCTTAGGCACAGGGGGAGAGACCCAGTACTTC. Protein: CASSLGTGGETQYF.